The next 9 T cell receptor beta chains were all read from a single sample in a study of cytomegalovirus exposure and HLA in healthy donors. Profiled with immunoSEQ multiplex PCR; TCRdb holds only in-frame clones, not every one. The data show 200,000 to 250,000 clones, approximately 83% seen once. The sample taken for sequencing was PBMCs. These TCRs come from a woman in her 30s in good health and CMV-seropositive.

CDR3 residues: CASSISGNTYEQYF. The DNA for the CDR3 is TGTGCCAGTAGTATCAGCGGTAATACCTACGAGCAGTACTTC. The gene calls are TRBV19 and TRBJ2-7; D is possibly TRBD2 (5 bases). Trimming stripped 3 bases from V and 2 bases from J, with 11 bases between. In germline, CDR1 is LNHDA, CDR2 SQIVND (reference sequence). The CDR3 consists of 14 residues.

This chain uses TRBV2 with TRBJ1-1, with TRBD1 matching 9 bases. The length of the CDR3 is 11 residues. CDR1 is SNHLY, CDR2 FYNNEI, per germline. With 10 bases clipped from V and 8 bases from J, the junction kept 5 bases outside the gene matches. The CDR3 reads CATHGTGEAFF. The CDR3 bases are TGTGCCACCCACGGGACAGGGGAAGCTTTCTTT.

The chain links TRBV29-1 to TRBJ2-1; 9 bases are shared with TRBD2. Germline CDR1 is SQVTM and CDR2 is ANQGSEA. V gave up 6 bases and J gave up 10 bases; unmatched junction bases: 13. The length of the CDR3 is 14 residues. Here the CDR3 reads CSVTPGGGVREQFF. CDR3 nucleotide sequence: TGCAGCGTCACCCCTGGCGGGGGGGTAAGAGAGCAGTTCTTC.

This chain connects TRBV4-2 to TRBJ1-4; D call uncertain. This CDR3 is built from 15 residues. V lost 0 bases and J lost 8, with 13 bases in between. Germline loops: CDR1 LGHNA, CDR2 YNFKEQ. CDR3 region: CASSQDEGGGEKLFF. DNA for the CDR3: TGTGCCAGCAGCCAAGATGAGGGTGGAGGAGAAAAACTGTTTTTT.

This chain uses TRBV27 with TRBJ2-7, with 7 bases that match TRBD1. The length of the CDR3 is 18 residues. Trimming cost V 5 bases and J 3 bases; bases outside gene matches: 19. The germline V gene has CDR1 MNHEY and CDR2 SMNVEV (reference sequence). This CDR3 reads CASSPPDREEGNHYEQYF. CDR3 DNA sequence: TGTGCCAGCAGTCCACCCGACAGGGAAGAAGGAAATCACTACGAGCAGTACTTC.

The sample holds one count of this clone. The chain links TRBV7-3 to TRBJ2-7; no definite D call. CDR1 SGHTA and CDR2 FQGTGA come from the germline V gene. The ends were cut back, 4 bases at V and 6 bases at J, with 13 bases in the middle. The CDR3 is 13 residues long. The CDR3 region is CASSWTDATEQYF. Written as DNA, the CDR3 is TGTGCCAGCAGCTGGACGGATGCGACCGAGCAGTACTTC.

This clone has just one count. The V and J genes are TRBV6-5 and TRBJ2-1; 15 nucleotides match TRBD2. V shed 5 bases and J 7 bases; nucleotides not matched to a gene: 0. Germline values: CDR1 MNHEY, CDR2 SVGAGI. The CDR3 loop spans 14 amino acids. The CDR3 sequence is CASSGTSGRNEQFF. The CDR3 nucleotides read TGTGCCAGCAGTGGGACTAGCGGGAGGAATGAGCAGTTCTTC.

The V and J genes are TRBV7-2 and TRBJ2-7; perhaps TRBD1 as D (6 bases). Germline V gene data show CDR1 as SGHTA and CDR2 as FQGNSA. V lost 6 bases and J 3 bases, leaving 18 bases between the germline ends. The CDR3 covers 15 residues. The CDR3 loop is CASRTTGTQDYEQYF. The CDR3 nucleotides read TGTGCCAGCAGAACAACCGGGACACAAGACTACGAGCAGTACTTC. Full variable domain (missing parts from reference TRBV7-2 and TRBJ2-7): GAGVSQSPSNKVTEKGKDVELRCDPISGHTALYWYRQSLGQGLEFLIYFQGNSAPDKSGLPSDRFSAERTGGSVSTLTIQRTQQEDSAVYLCASRTTGTQDYEQYFGPGTRLTVT.

The chain recombines TRBV15 with TRBJ2-1, with D possibly matching TRBD1 (6 bases). Germline V gene sequence: CDR1 LNHNV, CDR2 YYDKDF (reference sequence). V was cut by 6 bases and J by 0 bases, with 9 bases left in between. The CDR3 covers 14 residues. CDR3 nucleotide sequence: TGTGCCACCAGGATCAGGGGCTCCTACAATGAGCAGTTCTTC. It encodes CATRIRGSYNEQFF.